These T cell receptor beta chains were read from a single sample in a study of T-cell memory formation after mild COVID-19. TCRdb processed the 5' RACE reads anew with MiXCR; each CDR3 protein has one entry. The sample carries about 430,000 distinct CDR3 sequences, approximately 24% recorded once. Sequencing was performed on PBMCs or a T cell subset sorted from them (not recorded which). The source is an adult woman who had mild COVID-19 (a few samples of this study predate the infection). Cell type and time point are not known. CDR3s include the opening cysteine and the closing phenylalanine or tryptophan. The D gene is left open where the match is weak. Clone size is not always given. Where it is, it says once, few, many or a class for expanded clones.

CDR3 DNA: TGTGCCAGCACGGCGCTTCCGGGGACCGGGGAGCTGTTTTTT
CDR3 protein: CASTALPGTGELFF
J gene: TRBJ2-2
V gene: TRBV9
clone size: few
D gene: .

CDR3 DNA: TGTGCCAGCAGCCCTCACAGGGATCCGGATGAGCAGTTCTTC
CDR3 protein: CASSPHRDPDEQFF
J gene: TRBJ2-1
V gene: TRBV3-1
clone size: .
D gene: .

CDR3 DNA: TGCGCCAGCAGCTTGGCAGGTTCAGGGCAGCCCCAGCATTTT
CDR3 protein: CASSLAGSGQPQHF
J gene: TRBJ1-5
V gene: TRBV5-1
clone size: few
D gene: .

CDR3 DNA: TGCGCCAGCAGCTTAGGGACTAGCACGGATGAGCAGTTCTTC
CDR3 protein: CASSLGTSTDEQFF
J gene: TRBJ2-1
V gene: TRBV5-1
clone size: few
D gene: TRBD2

CDR3 DNA: TGCGCCAGCAGCTTGGTCGGGGGCCGAGAGACCCAGTACTTC
CDR3 protein: CASSLVGGRETQYF
J gene: TRBJ2-5
V gene: TRBV5-1
clone size: few
D gene: .

CDR3 DNA: TGTGCCAGCACCTTGGGGGGTTCCGTGAACACTGAAGCTTTCTTT
CDR3 protein: CASTLGGSVNTEAFF
J gene: TRBJ1-1
V gene: TRBV12-3/TRBV12-4
clone size: .
D gene: .

CDR3 DNA: TGCGCCACCACACGCCCGACAGATGAAAAACTGTTTTTT
CDR3 protein: CATTRPTDEKLFF
J gene: TRBJ1-4
V gene: TRBV4-1
clone size: .
D gene: .

CDR3 DNA: TGTGCCAGCAGTGAGCCGGGACTAGGGACCAGCTATGAGCAGTTCTTC
CDR3 protein: CASSEPGLGTSYEQFF
J gene: TRBJ2-1
V gene: TRBV2
clone size: .
D gene: TRBD2

CDR3 DNA: TGTGCCACCAGCAGATGGGGGGGGCGCGAGACCCAGTACTTC
CDR3 protein: CATSRWGGRETQYF
J gene: TRBJ2-5
V gene: TRBV15
clone size: .
D gene: .

CDR3 DNA: TGTGCCAGCAGTGAAGGGGTCGGGAAGTCCCGTCAGTCGTACGAGCAGTACTTC
CDR3 protein: CASSEGVGKSRQSYEQYF
J gene: TRBJ2-7
V gene: TRBV2
clone size: .
D gene: .

CDR3 DNA: TGCGCCAGCAGCCAAAGAGGACAGGCTCAAGAGACCCAGTACTTC
CDR3 protein: CASSQRGQAQETQYF
J gene: TRBJ2-5
V gene: TRBV4-3
clone size: few
D gene: TRBD1

CDR3 DNA: TGTGCCAGCAGTTTTGGGACAGGGAGTTCACCCCTCCACTTT
CDR3 protein: CASSFGTGSSPLHF
J gene: TRBJ1-6
V gene: TRBV12-3/TRBV12-4
clone size: .
D gene: TRBD1

CDR3 DNA: TGTGCCAGCAGCCTAGCGGACAGGACCCAGTACTTC
CDR3 protein: CASSLADRTQYF
J gene: TRBJ2-5
V gene: TRBV7-8
clone size: .
D gene: .

CDR3 DNA: TGTGCCAGCAGTACAAGCGGGAGGGCCCCACGGGAGCAGTTCTTC
CDR3 protein: CASSTSGRAPREQFF
J gene: TRBJ2-1
V gene: TRBV6-2/TRBV6-3
clone size: few
D gene: TRBD2

CDR3 DNA: TGTGCCAGTTGGGGACAGCCCTCCTACGAGCAGTACTTC
CDR3 protein: CASWGQPSYEQYF
J gene: TRBJ2-7
V gene: TRBV2
clone size: few
D gene: TRBD1

CDR3 DNA: TGTGCCAGCAGCCAAGACTTTCCAGCGGGAGTTTCGAGGGAGCAGTTCTTC
CDR3 protein: CASSQDFPAGVSREQFF
J gene: TRBJ2-1
V gene: TRBV4-2
clone size: .
D gene: TRBD2

CDR3 DNA: TGTGCCAGCAGTTTCCACGGGAATCAGCCCCAGCATTTT
CDR3 protein: CASSFHGNQPQHF
J gene: TRBJ1-5
V gene: TRBV12-3/TRBV12-4
clone size: few
D gene: .

CDR3 DNA: TGTGCCAGCAGCTTAGAAGCACTAGCTCAAGAGACCCAGTACTTC
CDR3 protein: CASSLEALAQETQYF
J gene: TRBJ2-5
V gene: TRBV7-9
clone size: few
D gene: .

CDR3 DNA: TGTGCCAGCAGCTCGCTTAGCGGATTCTCCTACAATGAGCAGTTCTTC
CDR3 protein: CASSSLSGFSYNEQFF
J gene: TRBJ2-1
V gene: TRBV7-9
clone size: .
D gene: .

CDR3 DNA: TGTGCCAGCAGCCCCCGTGGTAGCGGGATAGGTACCCATGAGCAGTTCTTC
CDR3 protein: CASSPRGSGIGTHEQFF
J gene: TRBJ2-1
V gene: TRBV9
clone size: .
D gene: TRBD2

CDR3 DNA: TGCAGCGCCCTTCGGGGAAACACCATATATTTT
CDR3 protein: CSALRGNTIYF
J gene: TRBJ1-3
V gene: TRBV29-1
clone size: .
D gene: .

CDR3 DNA: TGCAGTACCCCAGGGGGCACCGGGGAGCTGTTTTTT
CDR3 protein: CSTPGGTGELFF
J gene: TRBJ2-2
V gene: TRBV20-1
clone size: .
D gene: TRBD1

CDR3 DNA: TGTGCCACCAGTGCTTCAGGGGCAGGGAACACTGAAGCTTTCTTT
CDR3 protein: CATSASGAGNTEAFF
J gene: TRBJ1-1
V gene: TRBV24-1
clone size: .
D gene: .

CDR3 DNA: TGCGCCAGCAGCTTGGTTTTGGACGGAGCTAACTATGGCTACACCTTC
CDR3 protein: CASSLVLDGANYGYTF
J gene: TRBJ1-2
V gene: TRBV5-1
clone size: .
D gene: .

CDR3 DNA: TGTGCCACCAGCTCCCGGGAGGGGGCCAGGGGGTACGAGCAGTACTTC
CDR3 protein: CATSSREGARGYEQYF
J gene: TRBJ2-7
V gene: TRBV15
clone size: .
D gene: .

CDR3 DNA: TGTGCCAGTAGCGGGGATCTGAGGACTGAAGCTTTCTTT
CDR3 protein: CASSGDLRTEAFF
J gene: TRBJ1-1
V gene: TRBV19
clone size: few
D gene: .

CDR3 DNA: TGTGCCAGCAGCTCGCCAGGGGAATCAGATACGCAGTATTTT
CDR3 protein: CASSSPGESDTQYF
J gene: TRBJ2-3
V gene: TRBV5-4
clone size: .
D gene: .

CDR3 DNA: TGCGCCAGCAGCTTGGCCGGACAGGGCATTGATACGCAGTATTTT
CDR3 protein: CASSLAGQGIDTQYF
J gene: TRBJ2-3
V gene: TRBV5-1
clone size: few
D gene: TRBD1

CDR3 DNA: TGTGCCAGCAGTGCAGACCGGGACAGGGGAGGCACTGAAGCTTTCTTT
CDR3 protein: CASSADRDRGGTEAFF
J gene: TRBJ1-1
V gene: TRBV6-1
clone size: .
D gene: TRBD1

CDR3 DNA: TGTGCCAGCAGTTACTCTTACGGAACTCAGGAAGCTTTCTTT
CDR3 protein: CASSYSYGTQEAFF
J gene: TRBJ1-1
V gene: TRBV6-5
clone size: .
D gene: .

CDR3 DNA: TGTGCCAGCCAAGCCTTAGGCGGACCTTGGGATGGGCAGTTCTTC
CDR3 protein: CASQALGGPWDGQFF
J gene: TRBJ2-1
V gene: TRBV7-9
clone size: few
D gene: .

CDR3 DNA: TGTGCCAGCTCACCAGACAGGGCAGGGGGTAATCAGCCCCAGCATTTT
CDR3 protein: CASSPDRAGGNQPQHF
J gene: TRBJ1-5
V gene: TRBV18
clone size: few
D gene: TRBD1

CDR3 DNA: TGTGCCAGCTGTGACAGGGGCAAGCCCCTCCACTTT
CDR3 protein: CASCDRGKPLHF
J gene: TRBJ1-6
V gene: TRBV27
clone size: .
D gene: TRBD1

CDR3 DNA: TGTGCCACCAGTCCTGGACCCGGGGGCTCCCCAGATACGCAGTATTTT
CDR3 protein: CATSPGPGGSPDTQYF
J gene: TRBJ2-3
V gene: TRBV15
clone size: few
D gene: .

CDR3 DNA: TGTGCCAGCAGGGACGGGAGGGTGAACACTGAAGCTTTCTTT
CDR3 protein: CASRDGRVNTEAFF
J gene: TRBJ1-1
V gene: TRBV2
clone size: .
D gene: .

CDR3 DNA: TGTGCCATCAGTGAGGGCAGGGGGACCTACGAGCAGTACTTC
CDR3 protein: CAISEGRGTYEQYF
J gene: TRBJ2-7
V gene: TRBV10-3
clone size: few
D gene: TRBD1

CDR3 DNA: TGTGCCAGCAGCCGGGACGTACGAGGCGGGCAGTTCTTC
CDR3 protein: CASSRDVRGGQFF
J gene: TRBJ2-1
V gene: TRBV3-1
clone size: few
D gene: .

CDR3 DNA: TGTGCCAGCAGCTTACAGGGGGCGTCGGGGACTGAAGCTTTCTTT
CDR3 protein: CASSLQGASGTEAFF
J gene: TRBJ1-1
V gene: TRBV7-2
clone size: .
D gene: TRBD1

CDR3 DNA: TGTGCCAGCAGCTCCCCGGCGGGGGACAGGGTCCATCAGCCCCAGCATTTT
CDR3 protein: CASSSPAGDRVHQPQHF
J gene: TRBJ1-5
V gene: TRBV7-6
clone size: few
D gene: TRBD1